A single sample gave rise to the 20 T cell receptor beta chains below, sequenced in a study of regulatory T cells in long-lasting Graves disease. Documented time point: persistent/refractory GD, antithyroid drugs over 5 years with positive TRAb. Generation of the TCR library employed RNA extracted from PBMCs. Combining iRepertoire HTBI primers with Arm-PCR of CDR3 regions, the authors built TCR beta libraries. TCRdb redid the calling of the multiplex PCR reads with MiXCR, one entry per CDR3 protein. The table lists 600,000 to 800,000 distinct CDR3 sequences, about 32% of them singletons. The sequenced sample was peripheral blood mononuclear cells (PBMCs), obtained when the disease was refractory, from a patient treated with antithyroid drugs. Every receptor here comes from a female donor with Graves disease.

This clonotype showed up just a few times. The J gene is TRBJ1-1, the V gene TRBV3-1; D perhaps matches TRBD1 (5 bases). The length of the CDR3 is 14 residues. V was cut by 3 bases and J by 3 bases, with 11 bases left in between. Germline CDR1 LGHDT, CDR2 YNNKEL (reference sequence). The CDR3 loop reads CASSQAGSDTEAFF. CDR3 coding DNA: TGTGCCAGCAGCCAGGCAGGGTCGGACACTGAAGCTTTCTTT.

The chain employs TRBV19 and TRBJ1-3; D is possibly TRBD1 (5 bases). Trimming shortened V by 3 bases and J by 0 bases, and 12 bases separated the two germline ends. CDR1 and CDR2 from the germline V gene are LNHDA and SQIVND (reference sequence). The CDR3 runs 16 residues. The DNA of the CDR3 is TGTGCCAGTAGTATCTCCAAGGGGACCTCTGGAAACACCATATATTTT. This encodes CASSISKGTSGNTIYF.

This clonotype was picked up a small number of times. The CDR3 coding sequence is TGTGCCAGCATCAAAGACAAGGGCCAAAACTATGGCTACACCTTC. Residues: CASIKDKGQNYGYTF. The chain uses TRBV12-3 or TRBV12-4 and TRBJ1-2; D is unresolved. This CDR3 contains 15 residues. V lost 7 bases and J lost 2, with 17 bases in between.

The chain carries TRBV11-2 and TRBJ2-6, with no clear D. The germline CDR1 and CDR2 sequences are SGHAT and FQNNGV. There are 14 residues in the CDR3. Trimming removed 5 bases from V and 3 bases from J, with 8 bases in between. Written as DNA, the CDR3 is TGTGCCAGCAGCCTACGGAGTGGGGCCAACGTCCTGACTTTC. Protein: CASSLRSGANVLTF. The whole variable domain, filled in from reference TRBV11-2 and TRBJ2-6, reads EAGVAQSPRYKIIEKRQSVAFWCNPISGHATLYWYQQILGQGPKLLIQFQNNGVVDDSQLPKDRFSAERLKGVDSTLKIQPAKLEDSAVYLCASSLRSGANVLTFGAGSRLTVL.

The chain uses TRBV19 and TRBJ1-5; D is unresolved. There are 14 residues in the CDR3. Trimming took 4 bases from V and 2 from J, leaving 9 bases between them. The germline V gene encodes CDR1 LNHDA and CDR2 SQIVND (reference sequence). In nucleotides, the CDR3 is TGTGCCAGTAGTACGGGGATCGGCAATCAGCCCCAGCATTTT. It translates to CASSTGIGNQPQHF.

The chain has TRBV6-5 and TRBJ1-5, with TRBD1 as a possible D gene (5 bases). The CDR3 totals 15 residues. Germline CDR1 is MNHEY and CDR2 is SVGAGI. The V end was cut by 4 bases, the J end by 0 bases, with 10 bases between. The CDR3 loop reads CASSWPGVSNQPQHF. Here the CDR3 DNA reads TGTGCCAGCAGTTGGCCGGGGGTTAGCAATCAGCCCCAGCATTTT.

The gene calls are TRBV20-1 and TRBJ2-7; D remains ambiguous. V was trimmed by 0 bases and J by 4 bases, leaving 10 bases between them. The CDR3 is 13 residues long. Per the germline V gene, CDR1 is DFQATT and CDR2 is SNEGSKA (reference sequence). DNA of the CDR3: TGCAGTGCTAGAGATTTCCTAGAGTACGAGCAGTACTTC. Its protein is CSARDFLEYEQYF.

This clonotype was found many times. This chain connects TRBV28 to TRBJ1-1; D is possibly TRBD1 (5 bases). Trimming shortened V by 10 bases and J by 5 bases, and 20 bases separated the two germline ends. Germline V gene sequence: CDR1 MDHEN, CDR2 SYDVKM. CDR3 size: 14 residues. This CDR3 reads CATLWGRRRTEAFF. The CDR3 region has the DNA TGTGCCACTTTGTGGGGCAGAAGGAGGACTGAAGCTTTCTTT.

The sample holds a few counts of this clonotype. CDR3 nucleotides: TGTGCCAGCAGCCCTAGGCTGTTGCACGGGGTCCAAGAGACCCAGTACTTC. Translating gives CASSPRLLHGVQETQYF. This rearrangement joins TRBV7-9 to TRBJ2-5, with D possibly being TRBD2 (5 bases). The germline V gene has CDR1 SEHNR and CDR2 FQNEAQ (reference sequence). The CDR3 consists of 17 residues. Trimming stripped 5 bases from V and 1 base from J, with 20 bases between.

This clonotype was picked up a small number of times. The V call is TRBV12-3 or TRBV12-4, the J call TRBJ1-5; D ambiguous. V dropped 3 bases and J dropped 0 bases, with 6 bases sitting between them. The CDR3 loop spans 14 amino acids. The CDR3 loop reads CASSLPISNQPQHF. The CDR3 nucleotides read TGTGCCAGCAGTTTGCCCATTAGCAATCAGCCCCAGCATTTT.

The chain uses TRBV5-1 and TRBJ1-1; TRBD1 might be the D (5 bases). Germline values: CDR1 SGHRS, CDR2 YFSETQ. CDR3 size: 16 residues. The ends were cut back, 3 bases at V and 3 bases at J, with 18 bases in the middle. The CDR3 sequence: CASSWGFRARDTEAFF. The CDR3 DNA is TGCGCCAGCAGCTGGGGGTTCAGGGCCCGAGACACTGAAGCTTTCTTT.

This clonotype was found a few times. V gene TRBV4-1 combines with J gene TRBJ2-2, with a tentative D call TRBD2 (5 bases). Germline V CDR1 and CDR2: MGHRA, YSYEKL. The CDR3 runs 15 residues. The germline V and J ends were trimmed by 0 bases and 7 bases, with 12 bases remaining between them. The CDR3 loop is CASSQEGIGSGELFF. CDR3 nucleotide sequence: TGCGCCAGCAGCCAAGAAGGTATAGGGAGCGGGGAGCTGTTTTTT.

About this clonotype: The junction shows a germline mismatch at one end, possibly a read error. The chain uses TRBV29-1 and TRBJ2-7, with 7 positions matching TRBD1. Germline CDR1 is SQVTM and CDR2 is ANQGSEA. The CDR3 has 14 amino acids. CDR3 bases: TGCAGCGTGGAAGGACAGGTCTTTCCCTACGAGCAGTACTTC. Translated: CSVEGQVFPYEQYF.

Details on this clonotype: One junction end does not reproduce the germline sequence, and a read error may be involved. V usage is TRBV12-3 or TRBV12-4 and J usage is TRBJ1-5; D might be TRBD1 (5 bases). This CDR3 contains 17 residues. The CDR3 DNA reads as TGTGCCGGCAGTTACGCCGTCGGCGAGGGGTTCAATCAGCCCCAGCATTTT. Protein product: CAGSYAVGEGFNQPQHF.

This clonotype showed up just a few times. The chain recombines TRBV7-9 with TRBJ1-4; D is unclear. This CDR3 has 17 residues. CDR1 SEHNR and CDR2 FQNEAQ come from the germline V gene (reference sequence). V shed 0 bases and J shed 5 bases, with 16 bases lying between them. The CDR3: CASSLAVTEPPNEKLFF. DNA of the CDR3: TGTGCCAGCAGCTTAGCAGTTACGGAGCCGCCCAATGAAAAACTGTTTTTT. The complete variable domain, with remaining parts taken from reference TRBV7-9 and TRBJ1-4, reads DTGVSQNPRHKITKRGQNVTFRCDPISEHNRLYWYRQTLGQGPEFLTYFQNEAQLEKSRLLSDRFSAERPKGSFSTLEIQRTEQGDSAMYLCASSLAVTEPPNEKLFFGSGTQLSVL.

In its sample, this clonotype was seen many times. This chain uses TRBV20-1 with TRBJ2-5, with D unclear. Trimming left V 2 bases short and J 4 bases short, with 14 bases between. The CDR3 is made up of 14 amino acids. Germline lookup yields CDR1 DFQATT and CDR2 SNEGSKA (reference sequence). CDR3 DNA sequence: TGCAGTGCTAGATCGGATGGGCCTGGAGAGACCCAGTACTTC. As protein: CSARSDGPGETQYF.

The V and J genes are TRBV9 and TRBJ1-2; D is uncertain. The germline V and J ends were trimmed by 2 bases and 5 bases, with 13 bases remaining between them. The CDR3 has 14 residues. The germline V gene encodes CDR1 SGDLS and CDR2 YYNGEE. The CDR3 is CASSVWTSSYGYTF. As DNA, the CDR3 is TGTGCCAGCAGCGTGTGGACCTCTTCATATGGCTACACCTTC.

This clonotype appeared a few times. The genes are TRBV19 and TRBJ1-2; D gene uncertain. CDR1 and CDR2 from the germline V gene are LNHDA and SQIVND (reference sequence). With 9 bases removed from V and 6 bases from J, the gap between germline ends came to 8 bases. CDR3 length equals 10 residues. CDR3 in DNA: TGTGCCAGGGACCGTGATGGCTACACCTTC. This gives the protein CARDRDGYTF. Full variable domain (outside the CDR3, taken from reference TRBV19 and TRBJ1-2): DGGITQSPKYLFRKEGQNVTLSCEQNLNHDAMYWYRQDPGQGLRLIYYSQIVNDFQKGDIAEGYSVSREKKESFPLTVTSAQKNPTAFYLCARDRDGYTFGSGTRLTVV.

For the CDR3, the DNA is TGCAGTGCTGTAGCGGGAAGCTACGAGCAGTACTTC. Residues: CSAVAGSYEQYF. The V and J genes are TRBV20-1 and TRBJ2-7; 8 positions match TRBD2. The V gene's germline CDR1 is DFQATT and CDR2 SNEGSKA (reference sequence). V gave up 5 bases and J gave up 3 bases; unmatched junction bases: 3. The CDR3 contains 12 residues.

This clonotype has a count of ten or more. This chain's CDR3 is CASSSAGGPTYEQYF. The CDR3 DNA follows: TGTGCCAGCAGCTCCGCCGGCGGCCCCACCTACGAGCAGTACTTC. J is TRBJ2-7 and V is TRBV2; the D is unclear. V was cut by 6 bases and J by 2 bases, with 17 bases left in between. The CDR3 loop spans 15 amino acids. Germline CDR1 SNHLY, CDR2 FYNNEI. Drawing the rest from reference TRBV2 and TRBJ2-7, the complete variable domain is EPEVTQTPSHQVTQMGQEVILRCVPISNHLYFYWYRQILGQKVEFLVSFYNNEISEKSEIFDDQFSVERPDGSNFTLKIRSTKLEDSAMYFCASSSAGGPTYEQYFGPGTRLTVT.